One T cell receptor (beta chain) is described in this entry. Its antigen remains unidentified. cDNA libraries for TRB were generated by 5' RACE incorporating UMI labels. TCRdb re-analyzed the 5' RACE reads; it lists each CDR3 protein once, without DNA. Its table lists about 53,000 distinct CDR3 sequences. This entry is derived from a study of CXCR3-negative and CXCR3-positive naive CD8 T cells. Notes on the study in general: More hydrophobic TRB CDR3s occurred in CXCR3-positive than in CXCR3-negative naive cells.

The CDR3 has 13 residues. From germline, CDR1 is ENHRY and CDR2 SYGVKD. Material: naive CXCR3+ CD8+ T cells from blood. As to subset: CD45RO-CCR7+CD27+CD95- naive CD8+ T cells expressing CXCR3 (TNR3+). The origin of this receptor is a human donor in good health. Some clones in this sample may be carry-over from other donors' samples. The chain recombines TRBV10-3 with TRBJ2-5. The CDR3 loop is CAISEKRQETQYF.